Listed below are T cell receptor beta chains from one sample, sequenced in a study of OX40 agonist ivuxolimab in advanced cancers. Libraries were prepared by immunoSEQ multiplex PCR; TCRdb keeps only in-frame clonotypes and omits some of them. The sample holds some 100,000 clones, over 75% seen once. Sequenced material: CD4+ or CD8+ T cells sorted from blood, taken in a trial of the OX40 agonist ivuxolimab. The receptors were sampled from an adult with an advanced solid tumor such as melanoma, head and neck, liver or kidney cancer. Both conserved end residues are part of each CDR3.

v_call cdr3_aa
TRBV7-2 CASSLELKETQYF
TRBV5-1 CASSFSGRVVDNEQFF
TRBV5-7 CASSAGTGEETQYF
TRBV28 CASSTTGTGGGYGYTF
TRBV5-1 CASSYGLAGAGETQYF
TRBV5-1 CASSISQNPYEQYF
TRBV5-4 CASSQGETQYF
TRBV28 CASRQAGTSGMETQYF
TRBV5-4 CASSLASMNTEAFF
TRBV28 CASRIRPNTEAFF
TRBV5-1 CASSAGGRETQYF
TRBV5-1 CASSLSGMVDTGELFF
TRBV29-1 CSVGGRVDEQYF
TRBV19 CASSPLGGRAPYNEQFF
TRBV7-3 CASSPGQGYGEQYF
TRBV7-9 CASSSIAVGTEAFF
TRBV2 CASSEAHPHTGELFF
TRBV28 CASIPGQGYQPQHF
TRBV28 CASSVPGLAGAETQYF
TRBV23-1 CASGWQGSHQPQHF
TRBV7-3 CASSTDRGGYNEQFF
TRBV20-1 CSARNNYEQYF
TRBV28 CASSYRRAGEKLFF
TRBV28 CASSRAFTSGTPYEQYF
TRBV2 CASRARDISNQPQHF
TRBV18 CASSQDRTSYEQYF
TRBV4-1 CASSPGQSPYEQYF
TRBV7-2 CASSARQGMPLEAFF
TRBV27 CASSQGLAGGSELFF
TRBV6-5 CASSYSDRRYNEQFF
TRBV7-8 CASSLALVRVDSPLHF
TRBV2 CASSRSQGVYGYTF
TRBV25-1 CASSDGTAGEKLFF
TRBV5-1 CASRSTSTGNTIYF
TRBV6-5 CASSRTLVGGYEQYF
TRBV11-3 CASSSSGYNEQFF
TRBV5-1 CASSPSPTSTDTQYF
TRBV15 CATSRGGGEETQYF
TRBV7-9 CASSLVSVEDTQYF
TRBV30 CAWEPGLAGNAGELFF
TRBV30 CAWSTPVGGRIQETQYF
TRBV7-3 CASSSSLAGEQFF
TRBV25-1 CASSEPNPGGSYGYTF
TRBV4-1 CASSQAWDSFTDTQYF
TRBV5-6 CASSTRDRDYGYTF
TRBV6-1 CASSMRGGAYGYTF
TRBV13 CASSLGSHNEQFF
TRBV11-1 CASSPGTSGVYEQYF
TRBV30 CACLSQPNTEAFF
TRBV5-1 CASSLGGGGVNEQFF
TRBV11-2 CASSNYHGEKLFF
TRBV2 CASSVGGADTQYF
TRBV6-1 CASSDPGLYEQYF
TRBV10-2 CASSESGPNTEAFF
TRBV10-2 CASSEAGTSGILEQFF
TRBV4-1 CASSLRQTSMNTEAFF
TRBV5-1 CASSLGAAEGYTF
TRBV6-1 CASSLPDNLYEQYF
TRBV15 CATSREGSPYEQYF
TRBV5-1 CASSSQGFGETQYF